One and the same sample provided the 32 T cell receptor beta chains below, sequenced in a study of CXCR3-negative and CXCR3-positive naive CD8 T cells. With UMI labels, 5' RACE was used to prepare the TRB cDNA libraries. Using the 5' RACE reads, TCRdb records one entry per CDR3 protein without DNA. With approximately 6,700 distinct CDR3 sequences in the sample, the ten largest clones hold more than 0.9%. Sequenced input: naive CXCR3- CD8+ T cells from blood. Subset noted: CD45RO-CCR7+CD27+CD95- naive CD8+ T cells lacking CXCR3 (TNR3-). These receptors all stem from a human donor in good health. Some clones in this sample may be carry-over from other donors' samples.

The V and J genes are TRBV7-9 and TRBJ1-2. The CDR3 is 14 residues long. CDR1 SEHNR and CDR2 FQNEAQ come from the germline V gene (reference sequence). The CDR3 sequence is CASSPTDGNWGYTF.

This clonotype counts as medium-sized by frequency. The rearrangement links TRBV4-3 to TRBJ1-2. Germline V gene lookup returns CDR1 LGHNA and CDR2 YSLEER. CDR3 length: 13 amino acids. The CDR3 loop reads CASSQGRNYGYTF.

In terms of frequency, this clonotype is medium-sized. This chain links TRBV29-1 with TRBJ2-7; the TCRdb call, TRBD1, lacks DNA for checking. Germline V gene lookup returns CDR1 SQVTM and CDR2 ANQGSEA. CDR3 length equals 15 residues. CDR3 loop: CSVEERVTETYEQYF.

By frequency, this clonotype registers medium-sized. The chain links TRBV6-5 to TRBJ2-7. The germline V gene has CDR1 MNHEY and CDR2 SVGAGI. The CDR3 sequence is 14 residues long. This chain's CDR3 is CASSYTGEIYEQYF.

According to its frequency, this clonotype is medium-sized. V and J are TRBV29-1 and TRBJ2-1; lacking DNA, the TRBD2 call made by TCRdb goes unchecked. This CDR3 has 17 amino acids. Germline V gene data show CDR1 as SQVTM and CDR2 as ANQGSEA. CDR3 loop: CSVEGRLAEGLYNEQFF.

This clonotype shows up as medium-sized by frequency. The chain has TRBV20-1 and TRBJ2-1. The CDR3 has 14 amino acids. CDR1 and CDR2 from the germline V gene are DFQATT and SNEGSKA (reference sequence). CDR3 amino acids: CSARDSHPYNEQFF.

The rearrangement uses TRBV29-1 and TRBJ2-3. The CDR3 sequence is 13 residues long. The germline gives CDR1 SQVTM, CDR2 ANQGSEA. This chain's CDR3 is CSVVASTTDTQYF.

This clonotype shows up as medium-sized by frequency. The V gene is TRBV20-1, the J gene TRBJ2-7; checking the TCRdb D call of TRBD2 is not possible without DNA. The length of the CDR3 is 16 residues. The germline V gene encodes CDR1 DFQATT and CDR2 SNEGSKA (reference sequence). Here the CDR3 reads CSASGREGVSSYEQYF.

This clonotype is classed as medium-sized by frequency. The rearrangement uses TRBV20-1 and TRBJ1-1. Per germline, CDR1 DFQATT and CDR2 SNEGSKA (reference sequence). CDR3 size: 13 residues. The CDR3 sequence: CSARGWTGLEAFF.

In terms of frequency, this clonotype is medium-sized (0.01 to 0.1%). The genes are TRBV9 and TRBJ2-1; TCRdb outputs TRBD2, but without DNA this stays unchecked. Germline-derived CDR1 and CDR2 are SGDLS and YYNGEE. The CDR3 has 18 amino acids. CDR3: CASSVAPSGLAGVREQFF. Drawing the rest from reference TRBV9 and TRBJ2-1, the complete variable domain is DSGVTQTPKHLITATGQRVTLRCSPRSGDLSVYWYQQSLDQGLQFLIQYYNGEERAKGNILERFSAQQFPDLHSELNLSSLELGDSALYFCASSVAPSGLAGVREQFFGPGTRLTVL.

This clonotype is medium-sized by frequency. CDR3 residues: CASSQAAGLSYNEQFF. The rearrangement links TRBV4-1 to TRBJ2-1; TCRdb lists TRBD2, though no DNA is available to test this call. The CDR3 runs 16 residues. Germline V gives CDR1 MGHRA, CDR2 YSYEKL.

This clonotype is deemed medium-sized (0.01 to 0.1%) by its frequency. The chain's CDR3 is CASSLEEDYGYTF. The chain carries TRBV5-1 and TRBJ1-2. The CDR3 totals 13 residues. In germline, CDR1 is SGHRS, CDR2 YFSETQ.

This clonotype is deemed medium-sized by its frequency. The V gene is TRBV29-1, the J gene TRBJ2-1; the TCRdb call, TRBD1, lacks DNA for checking. The CDR3 is made up of 17 amino acids. In germline, CDR1 is SQVTM, CDR2 ANQGSEA. The CDR3 region is CSVESPGVRRAHNEQFF.

This clonotype shows up as medium-sized by frequency. V is TRBV7-9 and J is TRBJ1-2; TCRdb names TRBD1, which stays unverified in the absence of DNA. The germline gives CDR1 SEHNR, CDR2 FQNEAQ (reference sequence). The CDR3 sequence is 16 residues long. CDR3 loop: CASTAPLTGVFYGYTF.

The chain has TRBV28 and TRBJ2-3. The length of the CDR3 is 12 residues. Germline V lookup: CDR1 MDHEN, CDR2 SYDVKM. CDR3 protein: CASSITTDTQYF. The full variable domain, in which reference TRBV28 and TRBJ2-3 provide the parts outside the CDR3, is DVKVTQSSRYLVKRTGEKVFLECVQDMDHENMFWYRQDPGLGLRLIYFSYDVKMKEKGDIPEGYSVSREKKERFSLILESASTNQTSMYLCASSITTDTQYFGPGTRLTVL.

The V call is TRBV28, the J call TRBJ1-4. Germline CDR1 reads MDHEN; CDR2 reads SYDVKM. CDR3 length: 14 residues. CDR3 residues: CASSLGFTNEKLFF.

The CDR3 loop reads CVSRTGGSSYNEQFF. V usage is TRBV6-5 and J usage is TRBJ2-1; TCRdb picks TRBD2, but there is no DNA to check that call. The CDR3 loop spans 15 amino acids. CDR1 and CDR2 (germline): MNHEY, SVGAGI.

The chain employs TRBV18 and TRBJ1-5. This CDR3 has 14 residues. Germline V gives CDR1 KGHSH, CDR2 LQKENI. Here the CDR3 reads CASSPPGGNQPQHF.

V is TRBV29-1 and J is TRBJ1-1. Per germline, CDR1 SQVTM and CDR2 ANQGSEA. The CDR3 length is 14 residues. The CDR3 here is CSVEDLNRNTEAFF. Filled out from reference TRBV29-1 and TRBJ1-1, the complete variable domain reads SAVISQKPSRDICQRGTSLTIQCQVDSQVTMMFWYRQQPGQSLTLIATANQGSEATYESGFVIDKFPISRPNLTFSTLTVSNMSPEDSSIYLCSVEDLNRNTEAFFGQGTRLTVV.

This chain uses TRBV6-6 with TRBJ2-1; there is no DNA to check the TCRdb D call of TRBD1. The CDR3 totals 12 residues. Germline V gives CDR1 MNHNY, CDR2 SVGAGI (reference sequence). This CDR3 is CASCRGNNEQFF.

In terms of frequency, this clonotype is medium-sized. The chain uses TRBV11-2 and TRBJ2-5; TCRdb names TRBD2, which stays unverified in the absence of DNA. The germline V gene has CDR1 SGHAT and CDR2 FQNNGV. There are 17 residues in the CDR3. The chain's CDR3 is CASSLDGVAGGLETQYF.

By frequency, this clonotype is medium-sized. The chain carries TRBV6-6 and TRBJ1-3; without DNA, the TCRdb call of TRBD1 cannot be checked. Germline lookup yields CDR1 MNHNY and CDR2 SVGAGI (reference sequence). CDR3 size: 15 residues. CDR3 protein: CASSYPQGFGNTIYF.

This chain connects TRBV7-6 to TRBJ2-1; TCRdb outputs TRBD2, but without DNA this stays unchecked. CDR1 is SGHVS, CDR2 FNYEAQ, per germline. CDR3 length: 15 amino acids. CDR3 protein: CASSLELAEANEQFF.

Measured by frequency, this clonotype is medium-sized. The chain recombines TRBV6-5 with TRBJ2-1. This CDR3 is built from 13 residues. Germline CDR1 is MNHEY and CDR2 is SVGAGI. The CDR3 spells CASSGVHYNEQFF.

By frequency, this clonotype registers medium-sized (0.01 to 0.1%). The chain carries TRBV5-1 and TRBJ2-1; TCRdb selects TRBD1, and the lack of DNA leaves this call unchecked. The germline V gene has CDR1 SGHRS and CDR2 YFSETQ. CDR3 length: 17 residues. The CDR3: CASSPWGQGAVYNEQFF. The complete variable domain, with remaining parts taken from reference TRBV5-1 and TRBJ2-1, reads KAGVTQTPRYLIKTRGQQVTLSCSPISGHRSVSWYQQTPGQGLQFLFEYFSETQRNKGNFPGRFSGRQFSNSRSEMNVSTLELGDSALYLCASSPWGQGAVYNEQFFGPGTRLTVL.

This clonotype ranks as medium-sized in terms of frequency. This chain connects TRBV29-1 to TRBJ2-2; TCRdb proposes TRBD1, but this gene call is untestable without DNA. Per the germline V gene, CDR1 is SQVTM and CDR2 is ANQGSEA. CDR3 length equals 15 residues. CDR3 in amino acids: CSVLLGDRNTGELFF.

Frequency places this clonotype as medium-sized. This chain connects TRBV3-1 to TRBJ2-1; the D call from TCRdb, TRBD2, cannot be confirmed without DNA. CDR1 is LGHDT and CDR2 is YNNKEL in the germline V gene (reference sequence). The length of the CDR3 is 13 residues. This CDR3 reads CASSPATSHEQFF.

Its frequency marks this clonotype as medium-sized. This sequence joins TRBV6-2 or TRBV6-3 and TRBJ2-1; TCRdb indicates TRBD2, and absent DNA this call remains unverified. CDR1 and CDR2 (germline): MNHEY, SVGEGT. CDR3 length: 15 residues. The CDR3 sequence: CASSLSGTTYNEQFF.

This clonotype is medium-sized by frequency. The V gene is TRBV6-2 or TRBV6-3, the J gene TRBJ2-1. CDR1 and CDR2 (germline): MNHEY, SVGEGT. The CDR3 consists of 11 residues. The CDR3 spells CASSYSSEQFF.

Considering frequency, this clonotype is medium-sized (0.01 to 0.1%). The chain links TRBV7-8 to TRBJ2-2; TCRdb designates TRBD1, a call that cannot be tested without DNA. The CDR3 is 17 residues long. The germline CDR1 and CDR2 sequences are SGHVS and FQNEAQ. The chain's CDR3 is CASSLPVDRSDTGELFF.

Its frequency marks this clonotype as medium-sized. J is TRBJ1-1 and V is TRBV5-6; TCRdb outputs TRBD1, but without DNA this stays unchecked. This CDR3 spans 13 amino acids. Germline CDR1 SGHDT, CDR2 YYEEEE. CDR3 protein: CASSLVGRTEAFF.

V usage is TRBV12-3 or TRBV12-4 and J usage is TRBJ1-6; the TRBD1 assignment by TCRdb is unverifiable without DNA. This CDR3 is 15 amino acids long. CDR3 in amino acids: CASSLEGQGHSPLHF.